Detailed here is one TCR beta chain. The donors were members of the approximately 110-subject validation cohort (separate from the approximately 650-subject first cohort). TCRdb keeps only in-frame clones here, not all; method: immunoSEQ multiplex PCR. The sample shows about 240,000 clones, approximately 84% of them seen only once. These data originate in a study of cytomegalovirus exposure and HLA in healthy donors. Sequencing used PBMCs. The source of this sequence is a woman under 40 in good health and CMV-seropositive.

The CDR3 region has the DNA TGTGCCAGCAGCTTAGCGCTAGGGGGAGAGGGGTTGAATGAGCAGTTCTTC. Translated, it gives CASSLALGGEGLNEQFF. This sequence joins TRBV7-6 and TRBJ2-1; D may be TRBD1 (6 bases). CDR3 length: 17 residues. V was pared by 0 bases and J by 7 bases, with 19 bases between. Looked up from germline, CDR1 is SGHVS and CDR2 is FNYEAQ.